This T cell receptor beta chain comes out of a study of blood T cell repertoires in COVID-19. The repertoire was sequenced with immunoSEQ multiplex PCR; TCRdb's copy has only in-frame clones and lacks some. The sample consists of about 200,000 clones, 75% to 85% of them appearing once. The CDR3 is made up of 16 amino acids. CDR1 and CDR2 from the germline V gene are LNHNV and YYDKDF (reference sequence). V lost 3 bases and J lost 0, with 15 bases in between. The receptor was derived from a woman aged 40-49 years with COVID-19, enrolled during active disease. Sequencing was carried out using peripheral blood. The gene calls are TRBV15 and TRBJ2-7; D might be TRBD1 (6 bases). The CDR3 loop reads CATSRLTGFSSYEQYF. The DNA for the CDR3 is TGTGCCACCAGCAGGTTGACAGGTTTTAGCTCCTACGAGCAGTACTTC. The complete variable domain, with remaining parts taken from reference TRBV15 and TRBJ2-7, reads DAMVIQNPRYQVTQFGKPVTLSCSQTLNHNVMYWYQQKSSQAPKLLFHYYDKDFNNEADTPDNFQSRRPNTSFCFLDIRSPGLGDTAMYLCATSRLTGFSSYEQYFGPGTRLTVT.